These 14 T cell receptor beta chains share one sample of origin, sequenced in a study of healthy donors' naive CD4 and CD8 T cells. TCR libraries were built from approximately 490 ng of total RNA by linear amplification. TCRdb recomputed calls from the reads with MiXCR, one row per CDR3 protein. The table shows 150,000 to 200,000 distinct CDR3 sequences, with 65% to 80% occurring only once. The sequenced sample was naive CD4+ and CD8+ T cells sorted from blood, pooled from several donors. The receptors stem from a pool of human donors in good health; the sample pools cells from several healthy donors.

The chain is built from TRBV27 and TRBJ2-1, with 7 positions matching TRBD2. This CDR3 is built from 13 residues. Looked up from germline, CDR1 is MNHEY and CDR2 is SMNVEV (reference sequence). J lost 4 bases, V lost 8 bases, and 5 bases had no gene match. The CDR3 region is CASSPGGYNEQFF. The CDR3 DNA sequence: TGTGCCAGCTCCCCGGGAGGTTACAATGAGCAGTTCTTC.

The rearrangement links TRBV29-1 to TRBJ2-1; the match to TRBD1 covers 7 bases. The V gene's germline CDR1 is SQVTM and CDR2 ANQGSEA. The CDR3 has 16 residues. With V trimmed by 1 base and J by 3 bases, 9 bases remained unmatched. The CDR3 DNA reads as TGCAGCGTTGAAGGGTTCTCACAGGGGCTCTACAATGAGCAGTTCTTC. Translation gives CSVEGFSQGLYNEQFF.

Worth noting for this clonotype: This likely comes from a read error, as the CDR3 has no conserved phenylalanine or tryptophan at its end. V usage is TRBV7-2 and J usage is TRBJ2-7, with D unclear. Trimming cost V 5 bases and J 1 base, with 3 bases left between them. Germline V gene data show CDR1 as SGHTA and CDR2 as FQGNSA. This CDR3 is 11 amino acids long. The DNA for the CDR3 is TGTGCCAGCAGCCTATCCTACGAGCAGTACTCC. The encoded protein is CASSLSYEQYS.

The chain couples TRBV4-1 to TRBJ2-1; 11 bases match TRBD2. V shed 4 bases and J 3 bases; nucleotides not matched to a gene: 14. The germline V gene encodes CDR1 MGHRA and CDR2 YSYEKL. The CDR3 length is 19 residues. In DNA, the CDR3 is TGCGCCAGCAGCCCAGAGGATAAGGAGGGGACTAGCGGCTACAATGAGCAGTTCTTC. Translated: CASSPEDKEGTSGYNEQFF.

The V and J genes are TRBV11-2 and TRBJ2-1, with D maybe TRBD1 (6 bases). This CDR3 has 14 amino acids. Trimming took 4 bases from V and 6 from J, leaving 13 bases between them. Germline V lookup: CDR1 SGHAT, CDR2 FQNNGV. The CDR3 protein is CASSWGQVGNEQFF. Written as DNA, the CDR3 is TGTGCCAGCAGCTGGGGACAAGTAGGCAATGAGCAGTTCTTC.

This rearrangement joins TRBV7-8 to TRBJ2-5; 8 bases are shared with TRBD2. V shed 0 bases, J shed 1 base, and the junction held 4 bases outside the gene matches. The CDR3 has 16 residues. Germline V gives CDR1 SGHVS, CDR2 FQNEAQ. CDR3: CASSLARGVFQETQYF. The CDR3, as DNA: TGTGCCAGCAGCTTAGCGCGGGGGGTCTTCCAAGAGACCCAGTACTTC.

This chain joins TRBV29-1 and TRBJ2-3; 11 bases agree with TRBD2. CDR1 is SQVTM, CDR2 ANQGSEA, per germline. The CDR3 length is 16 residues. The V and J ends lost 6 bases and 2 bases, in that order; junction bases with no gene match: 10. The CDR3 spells CSVPLSGLAATDTQYF. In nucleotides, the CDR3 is TGCAGCGTGCCCCTATCGGGACTAGCGGCCACAGATACGCAGTATTTT.

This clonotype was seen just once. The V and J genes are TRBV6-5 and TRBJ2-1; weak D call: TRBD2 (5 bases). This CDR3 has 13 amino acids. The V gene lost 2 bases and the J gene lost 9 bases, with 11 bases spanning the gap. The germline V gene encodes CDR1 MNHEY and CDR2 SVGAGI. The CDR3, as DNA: TGTGCCAGCAGTTACGGGTTAGCGAGTGAGCAGTTCTTC. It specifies CASSYGLASEQFF.

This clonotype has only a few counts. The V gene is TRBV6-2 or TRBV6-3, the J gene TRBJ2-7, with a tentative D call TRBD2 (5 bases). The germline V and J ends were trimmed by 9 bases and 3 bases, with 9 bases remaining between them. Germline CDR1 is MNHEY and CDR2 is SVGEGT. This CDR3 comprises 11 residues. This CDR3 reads CASSDGYEQYF. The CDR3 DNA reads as TGTGCCAGTAGCGACGGCTACGAGCAGTACTTC.

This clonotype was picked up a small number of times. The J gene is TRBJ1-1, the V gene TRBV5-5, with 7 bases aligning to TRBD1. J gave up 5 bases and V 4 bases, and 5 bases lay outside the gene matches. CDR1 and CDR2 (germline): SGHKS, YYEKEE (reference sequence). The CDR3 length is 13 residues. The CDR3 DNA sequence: TGTGCCAGCAGCGGGCGACAGGGAACTGAAGCTTTCTTT. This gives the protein CASSGRQGTEAFF.

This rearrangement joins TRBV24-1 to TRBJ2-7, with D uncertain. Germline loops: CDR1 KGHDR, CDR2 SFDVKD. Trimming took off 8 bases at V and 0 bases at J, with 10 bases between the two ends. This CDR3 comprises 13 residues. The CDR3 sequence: CATMTRVSYEQYF. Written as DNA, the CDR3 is TGTGCCACCATGACCAGAGTCTCCTACGAGCAGTACTTC.

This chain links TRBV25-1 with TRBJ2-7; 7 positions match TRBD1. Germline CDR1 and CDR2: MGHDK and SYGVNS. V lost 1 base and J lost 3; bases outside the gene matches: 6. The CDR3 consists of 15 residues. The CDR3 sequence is CASSEWETGSYEQYF. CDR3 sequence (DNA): TGTGCCAGCAGTGAATGGGAGACAGGGAGCTACGAGCAGTACTTC.

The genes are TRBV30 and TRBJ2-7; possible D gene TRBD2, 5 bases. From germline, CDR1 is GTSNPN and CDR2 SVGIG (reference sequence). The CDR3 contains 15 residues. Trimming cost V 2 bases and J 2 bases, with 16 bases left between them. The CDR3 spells CAWSIAGGPAYEQYF. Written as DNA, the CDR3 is TGTGCCTGGAGTATCGCCGGCGGGCCGGCCTACGAGCAGTACTTC.

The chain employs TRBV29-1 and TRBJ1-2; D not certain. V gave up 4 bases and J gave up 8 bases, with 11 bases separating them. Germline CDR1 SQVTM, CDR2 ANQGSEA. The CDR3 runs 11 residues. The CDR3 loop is CSVVGEGGYTF. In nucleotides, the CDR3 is TGCAGCGTTGTGGGAGAAGGGGGCTACACCTTC.